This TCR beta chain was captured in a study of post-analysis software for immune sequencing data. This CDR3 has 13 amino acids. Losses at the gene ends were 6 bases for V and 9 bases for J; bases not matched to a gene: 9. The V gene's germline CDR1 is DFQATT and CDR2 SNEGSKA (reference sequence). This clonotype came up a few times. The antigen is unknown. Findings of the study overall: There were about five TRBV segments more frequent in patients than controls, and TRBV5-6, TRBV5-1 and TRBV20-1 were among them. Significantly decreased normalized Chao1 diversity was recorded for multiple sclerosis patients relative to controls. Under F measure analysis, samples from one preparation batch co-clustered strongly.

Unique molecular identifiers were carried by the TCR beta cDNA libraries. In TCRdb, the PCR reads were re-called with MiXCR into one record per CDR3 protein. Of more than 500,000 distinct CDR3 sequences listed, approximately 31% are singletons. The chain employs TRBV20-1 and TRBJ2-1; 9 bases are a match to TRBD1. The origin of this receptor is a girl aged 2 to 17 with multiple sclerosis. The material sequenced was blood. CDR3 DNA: TGCAGTGCCCCGGGACAGGGTTCGATTGAGCAGTTCTTC. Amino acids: CSAPGQGSIEQFF.